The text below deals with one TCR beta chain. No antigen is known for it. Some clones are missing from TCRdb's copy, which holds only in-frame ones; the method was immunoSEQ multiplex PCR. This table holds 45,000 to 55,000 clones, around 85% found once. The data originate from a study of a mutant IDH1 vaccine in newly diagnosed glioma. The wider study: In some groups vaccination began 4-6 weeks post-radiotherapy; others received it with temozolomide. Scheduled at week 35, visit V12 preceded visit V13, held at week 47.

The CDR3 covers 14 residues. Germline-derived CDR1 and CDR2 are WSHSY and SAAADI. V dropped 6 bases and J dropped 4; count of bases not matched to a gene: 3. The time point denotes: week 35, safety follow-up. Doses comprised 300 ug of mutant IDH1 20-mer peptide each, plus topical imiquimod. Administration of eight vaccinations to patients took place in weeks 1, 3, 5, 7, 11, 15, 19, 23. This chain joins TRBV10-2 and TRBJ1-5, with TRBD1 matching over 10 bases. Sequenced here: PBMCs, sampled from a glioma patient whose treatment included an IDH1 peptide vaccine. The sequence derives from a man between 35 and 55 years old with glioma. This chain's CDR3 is CASRGTGANQPQHF. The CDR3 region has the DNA TGCGCCAGCAGGGGGACAGGGGCGAATCAGCCCCAGCATTTT.